This T cell receptor beta chain is from a study of regulatory T cells in long-lasting Graves disease. About the research overall: Recently diagnosed Graves' patients had received antithyroid drugs for under 3 months.

Sample time point: newly diagnosed GD, antithyroid drugs for less than 3 months. PBMC RNA was the source of the TCR library. This clonotype was recorded many times. Its antigen is unknown. Arm-PCR with iRepertoire HTBI primers amplified the CDR3 regions for these TCR beta libraries. In TCRdb, the multiplex PCR reads were re-called with MiXCR into one record per CDR3 protein. The sample consists of over 450,000 distinct CDR3 sequences, more than 10% of them appearing once. The CDR3 is 13 residues long. Germline V CDR1 and CDR2: DFQATT, SNEGSKA (reference sequence). V was trimmed by 3 bases and J by 0 bases, leaving 9 bases between them. General study points: TRBV28, TRBJ1-2 and TRBJ2-5 emerged as the favored segments in persistent disease. Accuracy may have suffered from the small sample size.

The same sample was also studied in work on T cells in Graves' hyperthyroidism and ophthalmopathy. That work adds: Newly diagnosed hyperthyroidism patients aged 18 to 65 years had disease lasting under 2 months.

This sequence joins TRBV20-1 and TRBJ2-7; D remains unclear. The clonotype originates from a woman aged 30 to 39 with Graves disease. The source material was peripheral blood mononuclear cells (PBMCs), sampled at new diagnosis, from a patient treated with antithyroid drugs. CDR3 coding DNA: TGCAGTGCTAGGAGATCGGGCTCCTACGAGCAGTACTTC. Translated, it gives CSARRSGSYEQYF.